This TCR beta chain was sequenced for a study of response to subunit inactivated influenza vaccine. Broader study findings: The authors suggested that few new T cells are recruited per seasonal influenza vaccination.

Germline-derived CDR1 and CDR2 are SQVTM and ANQGSEA. The CDR3 sequence is 13 residues long. Trimming left V 8 bases short and J 1 base short, with 14 bases between. About this clonotype: Its antigen is not identified.

In TCRdb, the RT-PCR reads were re-called with MiXCR into one record per CDR3 protein. The data contain about 520,000 distinct CDR3 sequences, about 25% of them singletons. This sequence originates from a man aged 50-59 years who received an inactivated influenza vaccine. The genes are TRBV29-1 and TRBJ1-1; D possibly corresponds to TRBD1 (5 bases). The sample consisted of CD4+ T cells sorted from PBMCs, taken around 5 days after vaccination. The CDR3 is CSSYRDPNTEAFF. The CDR3 DNA reads TGCAGCTCCTATCGGGACCCGAACACTGAAGCTTTCTTT.